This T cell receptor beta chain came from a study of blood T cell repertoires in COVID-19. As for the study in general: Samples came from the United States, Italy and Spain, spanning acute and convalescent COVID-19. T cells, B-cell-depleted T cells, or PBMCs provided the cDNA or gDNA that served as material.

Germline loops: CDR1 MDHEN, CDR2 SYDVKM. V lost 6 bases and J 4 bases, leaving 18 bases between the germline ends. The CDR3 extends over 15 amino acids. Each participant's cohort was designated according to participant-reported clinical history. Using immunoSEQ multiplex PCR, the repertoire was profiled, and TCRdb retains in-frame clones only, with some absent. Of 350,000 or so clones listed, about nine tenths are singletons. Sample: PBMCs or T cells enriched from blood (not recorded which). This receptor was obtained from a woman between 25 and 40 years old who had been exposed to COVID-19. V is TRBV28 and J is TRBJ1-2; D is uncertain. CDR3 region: CASSFAGTRSYGYTF. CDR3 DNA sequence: TGTGCCAGCAGCTTCGCGGGCACCAGATCCTATGGCTACACCTTC.